The present T cell receptor (beta chain) was sequenced within a study of cytomegalovirus exposure and HLA in healthy donors. The PCR had 60 Vbeta and 13 Jbeta primers. Repertoires were generated with immunoSEQ multiplex PCR, while TCRdb's copy carries only in-frame clones and drops some. The table gives around 100,000 clones; the top ten clones make up roughly 3.5% of it. V lost 0 bases and J lost 15, with 15 bases in between. The length of the CDR3 is 12 residues. Germline V gene lookup returns CDR1 GTSNPN and CDR2 SVGIG (reference sequence). Unrecorded immune exposure was likely among donors, who were nominally healthy when sampled.

The chain recombines TRBV30 with TRBJ1-3; possible D gene TRBD1, 5 bases. The TCR originated in a man under 40 in good health and CMV-seronegative. The material sequenced was PBMCs. In DNA form, the CDR3 reads TGTGCCTGGAGTGTACCTTCTGGGGCCCAATATTTT. This codes for CAWSVPSGAQYF.